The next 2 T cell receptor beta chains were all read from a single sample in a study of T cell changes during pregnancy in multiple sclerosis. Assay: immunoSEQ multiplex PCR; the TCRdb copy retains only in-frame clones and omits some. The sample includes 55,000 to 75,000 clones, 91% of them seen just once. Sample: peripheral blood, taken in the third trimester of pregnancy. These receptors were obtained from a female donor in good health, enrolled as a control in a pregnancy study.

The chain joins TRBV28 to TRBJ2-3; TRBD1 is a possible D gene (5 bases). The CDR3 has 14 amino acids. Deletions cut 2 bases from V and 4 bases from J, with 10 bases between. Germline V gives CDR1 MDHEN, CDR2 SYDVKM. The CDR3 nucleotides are TGTGCCAGCAGTTTACAGGGTGCCGCAGATACGCAGTATTTT. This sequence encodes CASSLQGAADTQYF.

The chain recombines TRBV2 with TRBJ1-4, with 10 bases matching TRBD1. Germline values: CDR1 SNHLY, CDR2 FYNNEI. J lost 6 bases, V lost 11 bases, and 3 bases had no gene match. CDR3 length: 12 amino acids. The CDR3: CASDRGHEKLFF. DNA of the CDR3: TGTGCCTCTGACAGGGGGCATGAAAAACTGTTTTTT.